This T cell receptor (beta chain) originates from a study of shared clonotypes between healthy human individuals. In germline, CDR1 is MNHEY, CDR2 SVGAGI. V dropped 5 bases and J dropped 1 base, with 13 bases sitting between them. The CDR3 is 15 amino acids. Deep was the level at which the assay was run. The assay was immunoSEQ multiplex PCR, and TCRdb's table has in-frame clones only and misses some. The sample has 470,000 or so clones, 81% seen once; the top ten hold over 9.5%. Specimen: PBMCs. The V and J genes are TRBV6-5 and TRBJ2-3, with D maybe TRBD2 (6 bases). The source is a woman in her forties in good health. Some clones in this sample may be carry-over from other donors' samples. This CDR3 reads CASSNGRRGTDTQYF. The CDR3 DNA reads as TGTGCCAGCAGTAATGGCAGGAGGGGCACAGATACGCAGTATTTT.